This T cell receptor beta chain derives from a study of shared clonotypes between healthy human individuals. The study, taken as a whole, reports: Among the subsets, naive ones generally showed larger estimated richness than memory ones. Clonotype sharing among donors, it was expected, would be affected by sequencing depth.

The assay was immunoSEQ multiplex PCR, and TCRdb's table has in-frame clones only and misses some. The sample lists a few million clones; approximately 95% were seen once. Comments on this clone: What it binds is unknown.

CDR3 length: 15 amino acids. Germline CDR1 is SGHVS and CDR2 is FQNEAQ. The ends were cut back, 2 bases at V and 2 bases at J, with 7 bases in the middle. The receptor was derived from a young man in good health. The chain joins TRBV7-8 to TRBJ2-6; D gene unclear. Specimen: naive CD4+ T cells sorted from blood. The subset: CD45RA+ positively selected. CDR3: CASSLNIPGANVLTF. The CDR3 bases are TGTGCCAGCAGCTTAAATATTCCTGGGGCCAACGTCCTGACTTTC.